This record covers a single T cell receptor beta chain. This clonotype was seen a handful of times. This receptor's antigen is unknown. Within one base of it there is no much larger clone, and no base qualities were kept. Interpreted using the paper, the time point label stands for: sample taken at primary tumor resection. Samples were obtained from 70 to 85 patients with early-stage, untreated non-small cell lung cancer from the lung TRACERx cohort. Without any cell sorting, TCR sequencing was performed on whole RNA extracted either from tumor and nontumor lung tissue or from cryopreserved PBMC samples. Only patients with enough RNA available from two or more tumor regions were chosen for TCR sequencing. A lung pathologist reviewed the tumor and adjacent nontumor lung specimens before the specimens were selected. CDR1 and CDR2, per the germline V gene (reference sequence), are GTSNPN and SVGIG. The CDR3 covers 10 residues, taking in both the cysteine and the phenylalanine. Only CDR3 DNA is held: 30 bases, read in frame from base 1.

This record belongs to a study of spatial heterogeneity in lung cancer (dated by TCRdb to the late 2010s). Study-wide context: Beta-chain transcripts were consistently detected in greater numbers than alpha-chain transcripts, which likely reflects a higher abundance of beta-chain transcripts. A strong correlation was found between TCR transcript counts in tumor regions and a T cell transcriptional module score from matched bulk RNA-seq. In the raw uncorrected reads, each unique combination of TCR and UMI appeared more than ten times on average. In non-small cell lung cancer, the study made a quantitative comparison of TCR alpha and beta repertoires among multiple tumor regions, matched nontumor lung and blood. The study linked features of the TCR repertoire to counts of nonsynonymous mutations, which were determined by whole-exome sequencing of tumor tissue. At surgery, 220 tumor regions, approximately 64 matched nontumor lung samples and 56 PBMC samples were TCR-sequenced for both alpha and beta chains. The paper's findings and limits, for the study overall: Additional single-cell paired TCR alpha and beta sequencing was considered necessary to confirm, at a functional level, the hypothesis that regional TCRs recognize regional mutations. Counts of ubiquitous and regional expanded TCRs correlated with counts of ubiquitous and regional nonsynonymous mutations, respectively. The number of expanded intratumoral alpha and beta TCRs correlated with the tumor nonsynonymous mutation count. TCR-seq coverage of tumor T cells was estimated at only approximately 7% for alpha chains and 13% for beta chains.

Library prep was done by 5' RACE. Reads for this sample came from a NextSeq 500. To allow correction of PCR and sequencing errors, the TCR library protocol tagged every TCR cDNA molecule with a unique molecular identifier. Turning to the authors' computational methods: TCR identification, UMI-based error correction and CDR3 extraction were performed with Decombinator tools. TCRs above a frequency of 2 per 1,000, corresponding to the top 1% of the tumor frequency distribution, were defined as expanded. Expanded tumor TCRs statistically deemed absent (corrected P<0.05) from at least one tumor region were classed as regional, and all other expanded tumor TCRs were classed as ubiquitous. Each repertoire was subsampled 100 times to 5,000 TCRs, after which Renyi diversity was computed with the R vegan package. CDR3 similarity networks were constructed using string-kernel similarity of amino acid triplets, with links drawn between CDR3s whose pairwise similarity was above 0.82. TCRdb ran its own pipeline on the public reads, namely fastp trimming at Q25 and MiXCR clone calling, and kept in-frame beta chains. Duplicate CDR3 protein sequences are folded into a single record with the most common DNA and genes. For this entry, the V and J calls and clone size follow TCRdb and not the study's own pipeline. The sample contains 16,000 or so distinct CDR3 sequences, approximately 5% of them found a single time. The ten largest clones represent 10% to 13% of the sample.

The sequence came from a female donor with early-stage non-small cell lung cancer. Rearrangement joined TRBV30 to TRBJ2-7; the best D guess is TRBD1, with 5 bases matching. Sequenced here: lung tumor tissue, sampled at surgery. The bases read TGTGCAGCAGGGTACTACGAGCAGTACTTC. Its protein reads: CAAGYYEQYF.